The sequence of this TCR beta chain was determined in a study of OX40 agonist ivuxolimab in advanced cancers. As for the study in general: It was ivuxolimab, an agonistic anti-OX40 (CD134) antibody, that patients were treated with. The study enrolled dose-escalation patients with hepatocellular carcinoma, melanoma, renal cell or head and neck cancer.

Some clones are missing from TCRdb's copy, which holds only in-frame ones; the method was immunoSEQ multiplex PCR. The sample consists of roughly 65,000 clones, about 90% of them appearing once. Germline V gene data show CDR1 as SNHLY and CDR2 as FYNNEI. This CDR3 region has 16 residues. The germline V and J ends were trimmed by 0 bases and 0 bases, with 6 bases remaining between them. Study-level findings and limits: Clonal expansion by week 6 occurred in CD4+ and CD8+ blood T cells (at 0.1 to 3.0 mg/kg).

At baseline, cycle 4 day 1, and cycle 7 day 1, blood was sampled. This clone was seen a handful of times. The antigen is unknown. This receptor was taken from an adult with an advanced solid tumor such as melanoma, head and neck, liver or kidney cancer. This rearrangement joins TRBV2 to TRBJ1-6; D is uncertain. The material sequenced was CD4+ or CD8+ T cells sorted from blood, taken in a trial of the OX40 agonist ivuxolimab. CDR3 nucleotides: TGTGCCAGCAGTGAAGCGGGCTACTCCTATAATTCACCCCTCCACTTT. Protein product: CASSEAGYSYNSPLHF.